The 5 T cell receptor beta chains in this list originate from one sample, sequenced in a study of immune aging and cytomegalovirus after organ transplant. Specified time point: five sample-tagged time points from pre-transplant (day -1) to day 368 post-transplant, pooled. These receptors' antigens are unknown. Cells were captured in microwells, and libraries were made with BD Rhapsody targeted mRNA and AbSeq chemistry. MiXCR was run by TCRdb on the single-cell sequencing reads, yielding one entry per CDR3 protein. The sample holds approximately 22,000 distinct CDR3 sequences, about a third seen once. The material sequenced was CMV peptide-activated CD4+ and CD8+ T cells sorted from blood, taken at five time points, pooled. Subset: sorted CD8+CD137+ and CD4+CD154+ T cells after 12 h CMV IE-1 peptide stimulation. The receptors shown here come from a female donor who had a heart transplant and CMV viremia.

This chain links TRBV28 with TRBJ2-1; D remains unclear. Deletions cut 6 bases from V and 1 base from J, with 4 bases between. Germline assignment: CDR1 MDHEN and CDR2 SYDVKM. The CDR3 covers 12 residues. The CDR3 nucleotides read TGTGCCAGCAGCCCTTCCTACAATGAGCAGTTCTTC. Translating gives CASSPSYNEQFF.

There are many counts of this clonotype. CDR3 sequence reads: CASSLDRSPLHF. CDR3 sequence (DNA): TGTGCCAGCAGTTTAGATCGTTCACCCCTCCACTTT. The chain has TRBV28 and TRBJ1-6; D is unresolved. The CDR3 is 12 residues long. Between the trimmed V and J ends, which lost 2 bases and 9 bases, there was a span of 5 bases. CDR1 is MDHEN, CDR2 SYDVKM, per germline. Combining the CDR3 with reference TRBV28 and TRBJ1-6 gives the whole variable domain DVKVTQSSRYLVKRTGEKVFLECVQDMDHENMFWYRQDPGLGLRLIYFSYDVKMKEKGDIPEGYSVSREKKERFSLILESASTNQTSMYLCASSLDRSPLHFGNGTRLTVT.

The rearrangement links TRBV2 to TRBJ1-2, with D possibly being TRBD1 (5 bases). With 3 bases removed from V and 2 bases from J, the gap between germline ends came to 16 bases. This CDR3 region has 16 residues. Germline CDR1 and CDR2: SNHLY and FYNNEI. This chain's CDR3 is CASSEVEGSANYGYTF. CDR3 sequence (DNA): TGTGCCAGCAGTGAGGTGGAGGGGTCCGCAAACTATGGCTACACCTTC.

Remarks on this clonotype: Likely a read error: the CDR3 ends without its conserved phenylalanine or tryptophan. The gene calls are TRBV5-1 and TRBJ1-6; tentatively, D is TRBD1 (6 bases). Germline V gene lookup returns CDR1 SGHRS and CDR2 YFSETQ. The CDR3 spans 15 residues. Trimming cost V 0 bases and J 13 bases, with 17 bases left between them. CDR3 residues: CASSLAGGGGMPLHL. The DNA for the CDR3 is TGCGCCAGCAGCTTGGCCGGGGGTGGGGGCATGCCCCTCCACCTT.

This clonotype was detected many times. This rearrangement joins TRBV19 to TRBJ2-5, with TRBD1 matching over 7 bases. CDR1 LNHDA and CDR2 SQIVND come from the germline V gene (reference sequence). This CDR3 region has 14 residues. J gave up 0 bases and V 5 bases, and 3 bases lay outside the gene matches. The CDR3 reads CASSLQGNQETQYF. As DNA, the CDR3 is TGTGCCAGTAGTCTACAGGGGAACCAAGAGACCCAGTACTTC.